Listed here are 2 T cell receptor beta chains from one sample, sequenced in a study of cytomegalovirus exposure and HLA in healthy donors. PCR used 60 Vbeta primers and 13 Jbeta primers. Only in-frame clones appear in the TCRdb table, and some are missing; sequencing was by immunoSEQ multiplex PCR. The ten top clones account for about 12%, within a sample of under 65,000 clones. Input material: PBMCs. Receptor source: a woman younger than 45 in good health and CMV-seropositive.

The chain carries TRBV29-1 and TRBJ2-1; a possible D gene is TRBD1 (7 bases). This CDR3 has 16 residues. Germline CDR1 SQVTM, CDR2 ANQGSEA. V shed 1 base and J shed 2 bases, with 15 bases lying between them. The CDR3 here is CSVEALDRTTYNEQFF. The CDR3 nucleotides are TGCAGCGTTGAAGCTTTGGACAGGACTACCTACAATGAGCAGTTCTTC.

V and J are TRBV11-3 and TRBJ2-2, with a possible D match to TRBD1 (6 bases). Germline assignment: CDR1 SGHNT and CDR2 YENEEA. The CDR3 runs to 16 residues. The ends were cut back, 5 bases at V and 4 bases at J, with 17 bases in the middle. CDR3 sequence reads: CASSEDAGVGTGELFF. The CDR3 region has the DNA TGTGCCAGCAGCGAGGACGCAGGGGTAGGCACCGGGGAGCTGTTTTTT.